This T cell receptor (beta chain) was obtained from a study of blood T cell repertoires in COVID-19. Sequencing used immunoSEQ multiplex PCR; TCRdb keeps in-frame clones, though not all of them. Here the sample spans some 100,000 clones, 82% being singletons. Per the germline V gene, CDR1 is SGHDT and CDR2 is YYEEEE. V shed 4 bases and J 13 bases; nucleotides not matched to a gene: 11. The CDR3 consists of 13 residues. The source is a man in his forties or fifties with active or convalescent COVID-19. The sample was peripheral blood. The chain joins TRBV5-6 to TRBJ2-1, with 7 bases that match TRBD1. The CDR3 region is CASSPLFGTVQFF. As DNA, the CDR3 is TGTGCCAGCAGCCCCCTATTTGGGACAGTTCAGTTCTTC.